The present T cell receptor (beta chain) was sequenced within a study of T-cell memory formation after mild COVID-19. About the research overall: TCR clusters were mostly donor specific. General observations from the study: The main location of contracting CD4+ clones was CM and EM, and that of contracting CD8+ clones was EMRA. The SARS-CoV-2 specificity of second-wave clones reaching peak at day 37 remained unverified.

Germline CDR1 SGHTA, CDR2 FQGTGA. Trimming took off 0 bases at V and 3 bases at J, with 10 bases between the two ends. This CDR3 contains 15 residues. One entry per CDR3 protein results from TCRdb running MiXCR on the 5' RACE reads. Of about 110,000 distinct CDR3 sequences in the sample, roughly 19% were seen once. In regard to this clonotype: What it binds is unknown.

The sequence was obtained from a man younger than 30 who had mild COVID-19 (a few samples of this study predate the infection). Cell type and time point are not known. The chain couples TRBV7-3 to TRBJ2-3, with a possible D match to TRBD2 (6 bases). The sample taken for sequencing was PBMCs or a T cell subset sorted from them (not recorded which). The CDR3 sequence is CASSLTRLATDTQYF. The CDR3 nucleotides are TGTGCCAGCAGCTTAACACGCCTAGCGACAGATACGCAGTATTTT. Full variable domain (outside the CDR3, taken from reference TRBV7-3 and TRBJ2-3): GAGVSQTPSNKVTEKGKYVELRCDPISGHTALYWYRQSLGQGPEFLIYFQGTGAADDSGLPNDRFFAVRPEGSVSTLKIQRTERGDSAVYLCASSLTRLATDTQYFGPGTRLTVL.